Listed here are 2 T cell receptor beta chains from one sample, sequenced in a study of metastatic and nonmetastatic thyroid tumors. TCRdb re-called the PCR reads with MiXCR. Of about 33,000 clones detected, 11% appear once; the ten largest clones hold about 16%. Among the patients, none had received any treatment before thyroid surgery. The sequenced material came from blood. These receptors all come from a female donor with papillary thyroid cancer or a benign thyroid nodule (not recorded which). Some clones in this sample may be carry-over from other donors' samples.

This clone occurred many times. The chain has TRBV19 and TRBJ2-3; TRBD1 agrees at 7 bases. In germline, CDR1 is LNHDA, CDR2 SQIVND (reference sequence). CDR3 length: 15 residues. The junction had 8 bases not matched to a gene; V was cut back by 5 bases and J by 3 bases. The CDR3 spells CASSSKTGSTDTQYF. The CDR3 DNA follows: TGTGCCAGTAGTTCCAAGACAGGGTCGACAGATACGCAGTATTTT. Complete variable domain (other parts from reference TRBV19 and TRBJ2-3): DGGITQSPKYLFRKEGQNVTLSCEQNLNHDAMYWYRQDPGQGLRLIYYSQIVNDFQKGDIAEGYSVSREKKESFPLTVTSAQKNPTAFYLCASSSKTGSTDTQYFGPGTRLTVL.

In its sample, this clone was seen many times. The CDR3 region is CASSLVWVRTRWGTEAFF. CDR3 in DNA: TGTGCCAGCAGCTTAGTTTGGGTTCGAACAAGGTGGGGCACTGAAGCTTTCTTT. The rearrangement links TRBV11-3 to TRBJ1-1; D gene uncertain. Germline loops: CDR1 SGHNT, CDR2 YENEEA. This CDR3 is built from 18 residues. The V and J ends lost 1 base and 4 bases respectively, with 22 bases between them.